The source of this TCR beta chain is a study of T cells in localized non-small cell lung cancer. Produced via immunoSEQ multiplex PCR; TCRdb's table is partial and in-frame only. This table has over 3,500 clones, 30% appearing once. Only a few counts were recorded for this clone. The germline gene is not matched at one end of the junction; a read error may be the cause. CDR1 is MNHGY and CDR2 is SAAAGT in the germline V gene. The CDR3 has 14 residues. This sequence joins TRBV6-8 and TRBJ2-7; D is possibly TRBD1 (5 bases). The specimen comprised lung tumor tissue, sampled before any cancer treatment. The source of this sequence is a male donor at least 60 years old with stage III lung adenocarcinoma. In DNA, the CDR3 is TGTGCCAGCAGTGACTCGCAGGGAACGTACGAGCAGTACTTC. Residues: CASSDSQGTYEQYF.